One and the same sample provided the 14 T cell receptor beta chains below, sequenced in a study of cytomegalovirus exposure and HLA in healthy donors. Primers for the PCR totalled 60 Vbeta and 13 Jbeta. Only in-frame clones appear in the TCRdb table, and some are missing; sequencing was by immunoSEQ multiplex PCR. The sample shows about 140,000 clones, roughly 79% of them seen only once. Sequenced input: PBMCs. Receptors originate from a man aged 18 to 35 in good health and CMV-seronegative.

This chain uses TRBV6-6 with TRBJ1-4; possible D gene TRBD1, 6 bases. Trimming took off 6 bases at V and 8 bases at J, with 10 bases between the two ends. The CDR3 length is 12 residues. Germline CDR1 and CDR2: MNHNY and SVGAGI (reference sequence). The CDR3 bases are TGTGCCAGCAGCCTAGGGACAGAAAAACTGTTTTTT. Its translation: CASSLGTEKLFF.

V and J are TRBV19 and TRBJ1-4; D is uncertain. CDR1 LNHDA and CDR2 SQIVND come from the germline V gene (reference sequence). Trimming took off 6 bases at V and 5 bases at J, with 10 bases between the two ends. The CDR3 covers 13 residues. The CDR3 nucleotides read TGTGCCAGTAGGGAAACGGGGAATGAAAAACTGTTTTTT. It encodes CASRETGNEKLFF.

The chain has TRBV19 and TRBJ2-7; 9 bases line up with TRBD1. V lost 4 bases, J lost 5 bases, and 6 bases stayed unmatched. The CDR3 is made up of 14 amino acids. Germline CDR1 reads LNHDA; CDR2 reads SQIVND (reference sequence). CDR3 sequence reads: CASSRGQGTHEQYF. In nucleotides, the CDR3 is TGTGCCAGTAGTAGGGGACAGGGAACCCACGAGCAGTACTTC.

This chain links TRBV5-4 with TRBJ2-2; D perhaps matches TRBD2 (6 bases). V was cut by 7 bases and J by 5 bases, with 6 bases left in between. Per germline, CDR1 SGHNT and CDR2 YYREEE (reference sequence). The CDR3 loop spans 11 amino acids. The CDR3 loop is CASGGTGELFF. The CDR3 DNA reads as TGTGCCAGCGGGGGGACCGGGGAGCTGTTTTTT.

The CDR3 nucleotides are TGTGCCTGGAGCCTAGGGACAGGGGAGATAATGAGGGAGCAGTACTTC. Translating it yields CAWSLGTGEIMREQYF. The rearrangement uses TRBV30 and TRBJ2-7; 10 bases align to TRBD1. Germline loops: CDR1 GTSNPN, CDR2 SVGIG (reference sequence). This CDR3 has 16 amino acids. Losses at the gene ends were 3 bases for V and 7 bases for J; bases not matched to a gene: 15.

The chain has TRBV6-5 and TRBJ1-1, with no clear D. The ends were cut back, 6 bases at V and 8 bases at J, with 13 bases in the middle. The CDR3 covers 12 residues. Germline CDR1 MNHEY, CDR2 SVGAGI. CDR3 nucleotides: TGTGCCAGCAGCGGCGACCCGGGGGAAGCTTTCTTT. This encodes CASSGDPGEAFF.

The rearrangement links TRBV7-2 to TRBJ1-4; TRBD1 might be the D (5 bases). Germline CDR1 and CDR2: SGHTA and FQGNSA. The CDR3 has 16 amino acids. V lost 5 bases to trimming and J lost 8 bases, with 21 bases between them. Here the CDR3 DNA reads TGTGCCAGCAGCCGGGGGGGGAGGTCCCAGGAGGAAAAACTGTTTTTT. It yields the protein CASSRGGRSQEEKLFF.

A few counts support this clone. The chain couples TRBV2 to TRBJ2-2; D might be TRBD1 (5 bases). The CDR3 contains 14 residues. V lost 6 bases and J 0 bases, leaving 8 bases between the germline ends. Germline CDR1 reads SNHLY; CDR2 reads FYNNEI. CDR3 nucleotides: TGTGCCAGCAGGGACATCACGAACACCGGGGAGCTGTTTTTT. Translating gives CASRDITNTGELFF.

The chain joins TRBV18 to TRBJ2-7; tentative D call: TRBD1 (5 bases). Germline V gene data show CDR1 as KGHSH and CDR2 as LQKENI. CDR3 length: 15 residues. V gave up 4 bases and J gave up 4 bases, with 17 bases separating them. CDR3 nucleotides: TGTGCCAGCTCACGGGAAGCAGGGAAGGGGTACGAGCAGTACTTC. Encoded protein: CASSREAGKGYEQYF.

This chain connects TRBV27 to TRBJ1-2; 8 bases are a match to TRBD1. Germline CDR1 MNHEY, CDR2 SMNVEV (reference sequence). The CDR3 extends over 15 amino acids. V gave up 5 bases and J gave up 2 bases; unmatched junction bases: 7. The chain's CDR3 is CASSTSGGENYGYTF. The DNA of the CDR3 is TGTGCCAGCAGTACCTCAGGGGGCGAGAACTATGGCTACACCTTC.

Only a few counts were recorded for this clone. The rearrangement joins TRBV4-2 to TRBJ1-2, with D possibly TRBD1 on 6 matching bases. The V end was cut by 1 base, the J end by 8 bases, with 14 bases between. This CDR3 spans 14 amino acids. The V gene's germline CDR1 is LGHNA and CDR2 YNFKEQ. Here the CDR3 DNA reads TGTGCCAGCAGCCAAGCCCGACAGGTCGAGGGCTACACCTTC. Residues: CASSQARQVEGYTF.

This clone was counted once. This sequence joins TRBV29-1 and TRBJ2-2; possible D gene TRBD2, 5 bases. V shed 4 bases and J shed 2 bases, with 8 bases lying between them. The germline gives CDR1 SQVTM, CDR2 ANQGSEA. CDR3 length equals 13 residues. This CDR3 is CSVAGINTGELFF. The DNA for the CDR3 is TGCAGCGTTGCCGGGATTAACACCGGGGAGCTGTTTTTT.

This clone was seen only a few times. V usage is TRBV5-1 and J usage is TRBJ1-1, with D tentatively TRBD1 (5 bases). CDR1 is SGHRS, CDR2 YFSETQ, per germline. V was shortened by 1 base and J by 5 bases, with 24 bases between the two germline ends. The CDR3 is made up of 18 amino acids. CDR3 sequence (DNA): TGCGCCAGCAGCTTGTCGCAGGGCCGAGAGTTAATGTGGACTGAAGCTTTCTTT. It yields the protein CASSLSQGRELMWTEAFF. Supplemented by reference TRBV5-1 and TRBJ1-1, the full variable domain reads KAGVTQTPRYLIKTRGQQVTLSCSPISGHRSVSWYQQTPGQGLQFLFEYFSETQRNKGNFPGRFSGRQFSNSRSEMNVSTLELGDSALYLCASSLSQGRELMWTEAFFGQGTRLTVV.

The rearrangement links TRBV6-5 to TRBJ1-2; the D gene is possibly TRBD1 (5 bases). This CDR3 region has 14 residues. Trimming took off 2 bases at V and 8 bases at J, with 15 bases between the two ends. Germline lookup yields CDR1 MNHEY and CDR2 SVGAGI. The CDR3 DNA is TGTGCCAGCAGTTACGGGGTGCAGGGCCAAGGCTACACCTTC. It encodes CASSYGVQGQGYTF.